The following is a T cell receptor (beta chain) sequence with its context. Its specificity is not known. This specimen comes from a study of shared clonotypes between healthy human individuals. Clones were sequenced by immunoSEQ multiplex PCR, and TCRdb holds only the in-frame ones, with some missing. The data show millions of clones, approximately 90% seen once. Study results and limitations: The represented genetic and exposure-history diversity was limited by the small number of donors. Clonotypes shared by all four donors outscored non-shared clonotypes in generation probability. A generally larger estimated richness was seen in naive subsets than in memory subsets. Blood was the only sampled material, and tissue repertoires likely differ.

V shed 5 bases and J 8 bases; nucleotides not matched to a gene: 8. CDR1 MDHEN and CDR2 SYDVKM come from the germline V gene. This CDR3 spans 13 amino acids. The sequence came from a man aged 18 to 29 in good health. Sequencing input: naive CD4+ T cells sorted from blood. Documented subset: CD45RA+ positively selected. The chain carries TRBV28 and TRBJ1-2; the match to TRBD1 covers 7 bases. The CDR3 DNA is TGTGCCAGCAGTCCCCGACAGGGAAGCGGCTACACCTTC. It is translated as CASSPRQGSGYTF.